Below are 12 T cell receptor beta chains sequenced from a single sample in a study of T cell responses to AZD1222 COVID-19 vaccine. TCRdb's table, derived via immunoSEQ multiplex PCR, lists solely in-frame clones and lacks some. The repertoire holds roughly 96,000 clones, with roughly 90% as singletons. Sequenced material: peripheral blood, taken 28 days after the second AZD1222 dose. Every receptor here comes from an adult who received the AZD1222 COVID-19 vaccine.

V gene TRBV4-3 combines with J gene TRBJ2-3; tentative D call: TRBD2 (7 bases). The CDR3 contains 18 residues. Per germline, CDR1 LGHNA and CDR2 YSLEER. Between the trimmed V and J ends, which lost 0 bases and 0 bases, there was a span of 16 bases. CDR3 sequence reads: CASSQERGGGPSTDTQYF. Here the CDR3 DNA reads TGCGCCAGCAGCCAAGAAAGAGGGGGGGGCCCGAGCACAGATACGCAGTATTTT.

This rearrangement joins TRBV7-9 to TRBJ2-7; D not certain. Germline V gives CDR1 SEHNR, CDR2 FQNEAQ (reference sequence). CDR3 length: 13 residues. V dropped 5 bases and J dropped 4 bases, with 12 bases sitting between them. CDR3 region: CASSPKGPYEQYF. For the CDR3, the DNA is TGTGCCAGCAGCCCTAAGGGCCCATACGAGCAGTACTTC.

This chain uses TRBV6-4 with TRBJ1-5; D gene ambiguous. V was clipped by 3 bases and J by 6 bases, with 15 bases between them. CDR1 and CDR2 (germline): MRHNA, SNTAGT. CDR3 length equals 15 residues. CDR3 loop: CASSDSAEAGQPQHF. The DNA for the CDR3 is TGTGCCAGCAGTGATTCCGCTGAGGCCGGTCAGCCCCAGCATTTT.

This clone was counted a single time. J is TRBJ1-2 and V is TRBV18; D remains ambiguous. V gave up 3 bases and J gave up 0 bases, with 11 bases separating them. There are 15 residues in the CDR3. Germline lookup yields CDR1 KGHSH and CDR2 LQKENI. The CDR3 loop reads CASSPPGTPNYGYTF. CDR3 nucleotide sequence: TGTGCCAGCTCACCCCCCGGCACGCCTAACTATGGCTACACCTTC.

V and J are TRBV27 and TRBJ2-3; perhaps D is TRBD1 or TRBD2 (5 bases each). The CDR3 consists of 15 residues. The V gene's germline CDR1 is MNHEY and CDR2 SMNVEV (reference sequence). V dropped 11 bases and J dropped 5 bases, with 23 bases sitting between them. The chain's CDR3 is CASRPSVGTGDTQYF. The CDR3 DNA reads as TGTGCCTCACGGCCCTCTGTAGGGACGGGAGATACGCAGTATTTT.

The chain joins TRBV30 to TRBJ1-2, with D perhaps matching TRBD1 (5 bases). This CDR3 is 14 amino acids long. Between the trimmed V and J ends, which lost 0 bases and 7 bases, there was a span of 15 bases. Germline V lookup: CDR1 GTSNPN, CDR2 SVGIG (reference sequence). Written as DNA, the CDR3 is TGTGCCTGGAGTGTACAGAGGGGCGCGGGTGGCTACACCTTC. Translation gives CAWSVQRGAGGYTF. The variable domain in full, with the rest retrieved from reference TRBV30 and TRBJ1-2, is SQTIHQWPATLVQPVGSPLSLECTVEGTSNPNLYWYRQAAGRGLQLLFYSVGIGQISSEVPQNLSASRPQDRQFILSSKKLLLSDSGFYLCAWSVQRGAGGYTFGSGTRLTVV.

The chain recombines TRBV5-6 with TRBJ1-1, with a weak D call TRBD1 (6 bases). V was shortened by 4 bases and J by 1 base, with 17 bases between the two germline ends. This CDR3 spans 16 amino acids. CDR1 and CDR2 from the germline V gene are SGHDT and YYEEEE. Here the CDR3 DNA reads TGTGCCAGCAGCCCTCAAACAGGGAGTTGGAACACTGAAGCTTTCTTT. Translation: CASSPQTGSWNTEAFF.

This sequence joins TRBV4-1 and TRBJ2-1; D possibly corresponds to TRBD1 (6 bases). The CDR3 totals 15 residues. Looked up from germline, CDR1 is MGHRA and CDR2 is YSYEKL. Trimming cost V 8 bases and J 0 bases, with 14 bases left between them. The CDR3: CASSWDTSSYNEQFF. In DNA form, the CDR3 reads TGCGCCAGCTCGTGGGACACGAGCTCCTACAATGAGCAGTTCTTC.

This clone was recorded once. The V and J genes are TRBV19 and TRBJ2-1; D is undetermined. Per germline, CDR1 LNHDA and CDR2 SQIVND (reference sequence). The CDR3 extends over 16 amino acids. V lost 1 base and J 0 bases, leaving 10 bases between the germline ends. This chain's CDR3 is CASSIAPGHSYNEQFF. In DNA form, the CDR3 reads TGTGCCAGTAGTATAGCTCCAGGTCACTCCTACAATGAGCAGTTCTTC.

This rearrangement joins TRBV30 to TRBJ1-2; D is ambiguous. Trimming removed 0 bases at V and 8 bases at J, with 13 bases between. Germline V lookup: CDR1 GTSNPN, CDR2 SVGIG (reference sequence). This CDR3 is built from 13 residues. The CDR3, as DNA: TGTGCCTGGAGTGTACTGGACCTCTGGGGCTACACCTTC. Encoded protein: CAWSVLDLWGYTF.

On this clone: An end of the junction does not agree with germline; a read error may underlie this. The V and J genes are TRBV7-9 and TRBJ1-2; D is uncertain. CDR1 SEHNR and CDR2 FQNEAQ come from the germline V gene (reference sequence). The CDR3 runs to 13 residues. The CDR3 protein is CASRLEGTYGYTF. As DNA, the CDR3 is TGTGCCAGCAGATTAGAGGGAACATATGGCTACACCTTC. Combining the CDR3 with reference TRBV7-9 and TRBJ1-2 gives the whole variable domain DTGVSQNPRHKITKRGQNVTFRCDPISEHNRLYWYRQTLGQGPEFLTYFQNEAQLEKSRLLSDRFSAERPKGSFSTLEIQRTEQGDSAMYLCASRLEGTYGYTFGSGTRLTVV.

J is TRBJ1-4 and V is TRBV9; the match to TRBD1 covers 8 bases. The V and J ends lost 3 bases and 8 bases, in that order; junction bases with no gene match: 6. CDR1 is SGDLS, CDR2 YYNGEE, per germline. The CDR3 runs to 14 residues. In nucleotides, the CDR3 is TGTGCCAGCAGCGACGGACAGGGTTCCGAAAAACTGTTTTTT. Translated, it gives CASSDGQGSEKLFF.